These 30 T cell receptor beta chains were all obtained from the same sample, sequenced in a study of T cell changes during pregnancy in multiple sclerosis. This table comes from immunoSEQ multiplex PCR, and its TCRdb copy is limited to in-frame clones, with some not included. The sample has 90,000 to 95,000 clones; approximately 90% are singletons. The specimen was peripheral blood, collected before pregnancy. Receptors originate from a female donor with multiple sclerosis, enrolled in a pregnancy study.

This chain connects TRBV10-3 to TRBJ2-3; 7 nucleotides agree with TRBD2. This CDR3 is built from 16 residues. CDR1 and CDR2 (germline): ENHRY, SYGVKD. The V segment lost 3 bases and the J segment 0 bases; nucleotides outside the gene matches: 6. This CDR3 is CAISEFPTSSTDTQYF. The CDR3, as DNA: TGTGCCATCAGTGAATTCCCGACTAGCAGCACAGATACGCAGTATTTT.

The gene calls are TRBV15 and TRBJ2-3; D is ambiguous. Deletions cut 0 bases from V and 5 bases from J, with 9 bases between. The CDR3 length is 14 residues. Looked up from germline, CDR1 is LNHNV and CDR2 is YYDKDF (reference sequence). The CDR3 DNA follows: TGTGCCACCAGCAGAGATCCCCTTATAGATACGCAGTATTTT. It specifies CATSRDPLIDTQYF.

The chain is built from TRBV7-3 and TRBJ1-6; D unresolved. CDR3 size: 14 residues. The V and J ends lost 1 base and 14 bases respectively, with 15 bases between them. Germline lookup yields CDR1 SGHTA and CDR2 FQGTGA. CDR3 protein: CASSLKGTPGTLHF. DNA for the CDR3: TGTGCCAGCAGCTTAAAGGGTACGCCGGGAACCCTCCACTTT. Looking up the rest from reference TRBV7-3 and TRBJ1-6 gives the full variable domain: GAGVSQTPSNKVTEKGKYVELRCDPISGHTALYWYRQSLGQGPEFLIYFQGTGAADDSGLPNDRFFAVRPEGSVSTLKIQRTERGDSAVYLCASSLKGTPGTLHFGNGTRLTVT.

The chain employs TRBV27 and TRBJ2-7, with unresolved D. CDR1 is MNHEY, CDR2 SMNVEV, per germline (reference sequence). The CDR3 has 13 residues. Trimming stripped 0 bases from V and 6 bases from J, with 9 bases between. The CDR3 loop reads CASSLSTISEQYF. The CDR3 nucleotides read TGTGCCAGCAGTTTATCAACTATATCCGAGCAGTACTTC.

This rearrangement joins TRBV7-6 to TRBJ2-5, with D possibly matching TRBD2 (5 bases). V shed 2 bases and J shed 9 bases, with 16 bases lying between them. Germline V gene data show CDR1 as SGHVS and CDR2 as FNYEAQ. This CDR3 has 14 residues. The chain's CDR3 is CASSLRDAGLAQYF. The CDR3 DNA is TGTGCCAGCAGCTTACGGGATGCAGGCCTGGCCCAGTACTTC.

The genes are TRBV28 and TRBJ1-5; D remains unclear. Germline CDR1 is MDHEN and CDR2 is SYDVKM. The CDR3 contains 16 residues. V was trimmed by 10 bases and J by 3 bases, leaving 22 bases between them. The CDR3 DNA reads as TGTGCCACCAACACGGAGGAGCCGGGGTACAATCAGCCCCAGCATTTT. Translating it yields CATNTEEPGYNQPQHF.

The CDR3 loop reads CASSEQDRYNEQFF. CDR3 DNA: TGTGCCAGCAGTGAACAGGATCGGTACAATGAGCAGTTCTTC. This sequence joins TRBV2 and TRBJ2-1; D uncertain. Trimming cost V 2 bases and J 4 bases, with 9 bases left between them. Germline-derived CDR1 and CDR2 are SNHLY and FYNNEI. The CDR3 totals 14 residues.

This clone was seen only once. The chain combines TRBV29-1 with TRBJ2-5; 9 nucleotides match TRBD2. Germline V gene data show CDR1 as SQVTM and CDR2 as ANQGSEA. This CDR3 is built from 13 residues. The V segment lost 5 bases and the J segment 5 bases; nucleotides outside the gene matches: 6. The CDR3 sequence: CSVWAGGGETQYF. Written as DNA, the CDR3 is TGCAGCGTTTGGGCGGGAGGGGGGGAGACCCAGTACTTC.

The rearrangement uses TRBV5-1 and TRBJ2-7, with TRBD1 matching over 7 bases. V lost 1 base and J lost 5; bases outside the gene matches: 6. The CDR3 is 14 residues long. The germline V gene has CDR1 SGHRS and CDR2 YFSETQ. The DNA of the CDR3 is TGCGCCAGCAGCTTGACGGACAGGATAGACGAGCAGTACTTC. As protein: CASSLTDRIDEQYF.

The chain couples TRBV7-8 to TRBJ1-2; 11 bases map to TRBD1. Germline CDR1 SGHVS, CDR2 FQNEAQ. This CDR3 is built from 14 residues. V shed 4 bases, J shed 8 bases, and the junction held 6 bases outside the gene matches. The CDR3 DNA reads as TGTGCCAGCAGCTCCTCCCGGACAGGGGGCGGCTACACCTTC. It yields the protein CASSSSRTGGGYTF. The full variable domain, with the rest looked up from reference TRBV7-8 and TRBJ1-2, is GAGVSQSPRYKVAKRGQDVALRCDPISGHVSLFWYQQALGQGPEFLTYFQNEAQLDKSGLPSDRFFAERPEGSVSTLKIQRTQQEDSAVYLCASSSSRTGGGYTFGSGTRLTVV.

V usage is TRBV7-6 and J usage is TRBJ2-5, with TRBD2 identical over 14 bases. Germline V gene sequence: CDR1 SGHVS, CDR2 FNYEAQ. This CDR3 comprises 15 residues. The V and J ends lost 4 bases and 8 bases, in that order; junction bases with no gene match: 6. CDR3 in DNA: TGTGCCAGCAGCTACACCGGGACTAGCGGGAGCACCCAGTACTTC. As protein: CASSYTGTSGSTQYF.

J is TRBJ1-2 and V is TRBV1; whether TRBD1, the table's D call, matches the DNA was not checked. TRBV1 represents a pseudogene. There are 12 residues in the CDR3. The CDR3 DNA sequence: TGCACCAGCAGCCATACAAACTATGGCTACACCTTC. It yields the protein CTSSHTNYGYTF.

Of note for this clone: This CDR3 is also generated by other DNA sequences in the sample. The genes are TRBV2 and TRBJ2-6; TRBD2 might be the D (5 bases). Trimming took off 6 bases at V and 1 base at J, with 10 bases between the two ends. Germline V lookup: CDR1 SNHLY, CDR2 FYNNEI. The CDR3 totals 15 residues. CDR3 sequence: CASRGGISGANVLTF. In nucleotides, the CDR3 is TGTGCCAGCAGAGGAGGTATATCTGGGGCCAACGTCCTGACTTTC.

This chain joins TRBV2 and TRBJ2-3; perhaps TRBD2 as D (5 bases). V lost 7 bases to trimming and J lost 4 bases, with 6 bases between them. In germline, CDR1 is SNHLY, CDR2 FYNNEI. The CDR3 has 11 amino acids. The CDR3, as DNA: TGTGCCAGCATGGAGGCAGATACGCAGTATTTT. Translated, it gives CASMEADTQYF.

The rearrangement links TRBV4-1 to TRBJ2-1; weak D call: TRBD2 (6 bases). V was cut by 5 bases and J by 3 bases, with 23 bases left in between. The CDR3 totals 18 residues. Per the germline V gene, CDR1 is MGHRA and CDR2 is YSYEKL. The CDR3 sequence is CASSLEPLTSSSYNEQFF. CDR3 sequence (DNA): TGCGCCAGCAGCTTAGAACCTTTGACTAGTTCCAGCTACAATGAGCAGTTCTTC.

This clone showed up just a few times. The CDR3 nucleotides read TGTGCCAGTAGTATTCGAGAGAACACTGAAGCTTTCTTT. This codes for CASSIRENTEAFF. This rearrangement joins TRBV19 to TRBJ1-1; D is ambiguous. Germline loops: CDR1 LNHDA, CDR2 SQIVND (reference sequence). The ends were cut back, 3 bases at V and 1 base at J, with 6 bases in the middle. This CDR3 is 13 amino acids long. The entire variable domain, with the rest obtained from reference TRBV19 and TRBJ1-1, is as follows: DGGITQSPKYLFRKEGQNVTLSCEQNLNHDAMYWYRQDPGQGLRLIYYSQIVNDFQKGDIAEGYSVSREKKESFPLTVTSAQKNPTAFYLCASSIRENTEAFFGQGTRLTVV.

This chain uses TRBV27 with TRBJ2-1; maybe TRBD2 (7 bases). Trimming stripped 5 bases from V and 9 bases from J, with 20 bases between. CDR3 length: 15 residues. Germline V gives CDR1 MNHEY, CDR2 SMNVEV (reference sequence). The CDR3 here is CASSPQGRERTEQFF. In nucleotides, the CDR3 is TGTGCCAGCAGTCCCCAGGGGCGGGAGAGGACTGAGCAGTTCTTC.

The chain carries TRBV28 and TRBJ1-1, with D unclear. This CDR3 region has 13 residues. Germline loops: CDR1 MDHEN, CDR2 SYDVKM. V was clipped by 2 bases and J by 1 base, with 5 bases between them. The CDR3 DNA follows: TGTGCCAGCAGTTTAAGAGAGAACACTGAAGCTTTCTTT. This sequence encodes CASSLRENTEAFF.

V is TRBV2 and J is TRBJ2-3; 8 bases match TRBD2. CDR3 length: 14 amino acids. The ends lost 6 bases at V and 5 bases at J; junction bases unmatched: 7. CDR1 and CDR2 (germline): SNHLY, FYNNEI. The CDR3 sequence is CASRLAEAKDTQYF. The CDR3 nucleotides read TGTGCCAGCAGACTAGCGGAAGCGAAAGATACGCAGTATTTT.

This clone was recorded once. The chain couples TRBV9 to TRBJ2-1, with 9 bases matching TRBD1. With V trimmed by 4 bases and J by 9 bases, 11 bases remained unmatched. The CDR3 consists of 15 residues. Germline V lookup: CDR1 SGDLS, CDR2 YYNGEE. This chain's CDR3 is CASSPSGQGIGEQFF. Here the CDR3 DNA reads TGTGCCAGCAGCCCCTCCGGACAGGGGATCGGTGAGCAGTTCTTC.

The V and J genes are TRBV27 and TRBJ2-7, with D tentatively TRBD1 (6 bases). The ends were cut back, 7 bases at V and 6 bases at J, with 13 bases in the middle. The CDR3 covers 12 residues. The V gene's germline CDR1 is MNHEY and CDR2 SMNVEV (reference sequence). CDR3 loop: CASTSRGGEQYF. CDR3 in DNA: TGTGCCAGCACTTCCAGAGGGGGCGAGCAGTACTTC.

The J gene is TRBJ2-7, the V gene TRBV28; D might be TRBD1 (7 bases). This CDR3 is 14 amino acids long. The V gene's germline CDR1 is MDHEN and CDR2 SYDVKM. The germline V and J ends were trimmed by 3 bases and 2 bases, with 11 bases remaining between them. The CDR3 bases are TGTGCCAGCAGTTTTATCAGGGGGGCCTACGAGCAGTACTTC. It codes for CASSFIRGAYEQYF.

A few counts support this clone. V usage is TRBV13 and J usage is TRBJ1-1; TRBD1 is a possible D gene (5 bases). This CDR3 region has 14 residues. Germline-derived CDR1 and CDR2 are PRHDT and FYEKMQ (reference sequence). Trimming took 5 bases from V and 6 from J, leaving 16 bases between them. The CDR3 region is CASSRVGGDAEAFF. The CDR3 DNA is TGTGCCAGCAGCCGAGTGGGAGGGGATGCTGAAGCTTTCTTT.

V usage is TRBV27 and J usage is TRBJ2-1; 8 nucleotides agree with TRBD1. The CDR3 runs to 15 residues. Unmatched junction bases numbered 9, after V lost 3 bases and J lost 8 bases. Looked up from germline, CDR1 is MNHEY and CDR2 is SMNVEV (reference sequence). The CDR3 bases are TGTGCCAGCAGTTTTCAGGGGGCGCCTGTTTATGAGCAGTTCTTC. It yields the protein CASSFQGAPVYEQFF.

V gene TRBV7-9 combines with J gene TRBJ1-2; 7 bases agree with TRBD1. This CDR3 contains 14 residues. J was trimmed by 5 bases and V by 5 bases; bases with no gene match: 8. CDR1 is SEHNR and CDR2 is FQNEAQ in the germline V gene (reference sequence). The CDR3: CASSHGQVRYGYTF. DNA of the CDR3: TGTGCCAGCAGCCACGGACAGGTTCGGTATGGCTACACCTTC. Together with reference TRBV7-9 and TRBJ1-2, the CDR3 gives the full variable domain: DTGVSQNPRHKITKRGQNVTFRCDPISEHNRLYWYRQTLGQGPEFLTYFQNEAQLEKSRLLSDRFSAERPKGSFSTLEIQRTEQGDSAMYLCASSHGQVRYGYTFGSGTRLTVV.

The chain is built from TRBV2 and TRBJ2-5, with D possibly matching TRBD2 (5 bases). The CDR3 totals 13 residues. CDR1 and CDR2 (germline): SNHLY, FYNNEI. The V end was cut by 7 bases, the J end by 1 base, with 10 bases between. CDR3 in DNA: TGTGCCAGCACTGCGGGCCTCCAAGAGACCCAGTACTTC. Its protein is CASTAGLQETQYF.

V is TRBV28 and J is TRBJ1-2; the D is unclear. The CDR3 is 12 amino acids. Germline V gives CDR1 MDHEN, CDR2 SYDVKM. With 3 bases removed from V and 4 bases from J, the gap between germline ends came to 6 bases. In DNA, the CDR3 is TGTGCCAGCAGTTTGTCGGGCTATGGCTACACCTTC. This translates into CASSLSGYGYTF.

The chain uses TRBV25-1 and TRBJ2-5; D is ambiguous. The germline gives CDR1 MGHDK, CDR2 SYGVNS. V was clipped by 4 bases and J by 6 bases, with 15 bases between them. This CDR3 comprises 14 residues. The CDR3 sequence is CASSALFDEKTQYF. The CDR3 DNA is TGTGCCAGCAGTGCTTTATTTGATGAGAAGACCCAGTACTTC.

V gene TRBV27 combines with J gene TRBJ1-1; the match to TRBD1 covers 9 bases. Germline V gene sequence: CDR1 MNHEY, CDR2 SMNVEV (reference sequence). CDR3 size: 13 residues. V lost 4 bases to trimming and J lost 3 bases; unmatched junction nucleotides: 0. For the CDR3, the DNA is TGTGCCAGCAGTTGGACAGGGGACACTGAAGCTTTCTTT. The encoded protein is CASSWTGDTEAFF.

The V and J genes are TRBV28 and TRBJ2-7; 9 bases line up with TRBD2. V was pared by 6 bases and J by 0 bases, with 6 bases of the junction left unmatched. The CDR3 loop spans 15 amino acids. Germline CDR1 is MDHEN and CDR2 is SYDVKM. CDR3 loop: CASSEGLALSYEQYF. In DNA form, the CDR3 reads TGTGCCAGCAGCGAAGGACTAGCGCTCTCCTACGAGCAGTACTTC.